This T cell receptor (beta chain) was sequenced during a study of T-cell reconstitution after alpha-beta-depleted transplantation in children. Notes on the study in general: When one year had passed after transplant, most T-cell counts and diversity came from newly produced T cells.

Only a few counts were recorded for this clonotype. Antigen specificity is unknown. For TCRbeta, the library was prepared with unique molecular identifiers. Via MiXCR, TCRdb re-called the PCR reads, giving one row per CDR3 protein. The table has about 980,000 distinct CDR3 sequences, 25% to 30% seen once. Germline assignment: CDR1 SGDLS and CDR2 YYNGEE. The CDR3 contains 14 residues. The V end lost 0 bases, the J end lost 4 bases, and 10 bases lay between the germline ends. J is TRBJ1-2 and V is TRBV9, with D hard to call. The sequence came from a boy under two years old who had a stem cell transplant for SCID, so the T cells may come from the graft donor. The input for sequencing was PBMCs, mostly from graft donor cells, taken 360 days after TCRalphabeta/CD19-depleted stem cell transplant. The CDR3 DNA is TGTGCCAGCAGCGTAGTCGAAGGCCCCTATGGCTACACCTTC. It encodes CASSVVEGPYGYTF.